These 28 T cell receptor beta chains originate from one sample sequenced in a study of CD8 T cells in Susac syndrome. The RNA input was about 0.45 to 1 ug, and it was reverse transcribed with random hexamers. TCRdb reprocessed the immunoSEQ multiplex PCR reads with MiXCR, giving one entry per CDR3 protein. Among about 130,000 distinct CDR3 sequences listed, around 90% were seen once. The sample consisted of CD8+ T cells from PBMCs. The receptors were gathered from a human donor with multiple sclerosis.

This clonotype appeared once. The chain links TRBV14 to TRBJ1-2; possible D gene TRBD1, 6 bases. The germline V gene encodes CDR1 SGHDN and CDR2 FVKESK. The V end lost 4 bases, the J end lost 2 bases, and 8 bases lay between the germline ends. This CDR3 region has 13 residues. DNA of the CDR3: TGTGCCAGCAGCCGACAGGAAAACTATGGCTACACCTTC. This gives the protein CASSRQENYGYTF.

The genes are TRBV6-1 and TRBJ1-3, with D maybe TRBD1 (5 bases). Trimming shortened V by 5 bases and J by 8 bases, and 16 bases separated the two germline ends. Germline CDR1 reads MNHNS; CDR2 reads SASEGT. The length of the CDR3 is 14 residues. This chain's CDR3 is CASSWDAVRDTIYF. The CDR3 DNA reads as TGTGCCAGCAGTTGGGACGCCGTTCGGGACACCATATATTTT.

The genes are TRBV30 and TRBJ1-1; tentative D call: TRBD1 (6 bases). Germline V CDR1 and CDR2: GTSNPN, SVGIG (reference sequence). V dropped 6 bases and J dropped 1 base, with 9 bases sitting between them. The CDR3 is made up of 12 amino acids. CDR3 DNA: TGTGCCTGCCGGGACAAGAACACTGAAGCTTTCTTT. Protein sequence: CACRDKNTEAFF.

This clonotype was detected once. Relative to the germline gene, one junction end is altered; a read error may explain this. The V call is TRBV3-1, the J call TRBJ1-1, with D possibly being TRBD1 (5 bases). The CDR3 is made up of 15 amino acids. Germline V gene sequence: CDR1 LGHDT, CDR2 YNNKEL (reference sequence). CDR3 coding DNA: TGTGCCAGCGGACCTGATCGGGGCGCGTGCACTGAAGTTTTCTTT. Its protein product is CASGPDRGACTEVFF.

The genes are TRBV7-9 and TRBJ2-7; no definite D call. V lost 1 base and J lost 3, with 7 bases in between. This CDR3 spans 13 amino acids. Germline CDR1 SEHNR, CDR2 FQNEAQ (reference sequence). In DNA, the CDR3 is TGTGCCAGCAGCTTAGTAATCAGCTACGAGCAGTACTTC. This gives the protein CASSLVISYEQYF.

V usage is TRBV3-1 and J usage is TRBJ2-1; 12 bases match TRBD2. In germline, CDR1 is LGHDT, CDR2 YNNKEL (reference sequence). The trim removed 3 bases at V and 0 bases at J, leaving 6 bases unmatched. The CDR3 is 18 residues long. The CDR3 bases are TGTGCCAGCAGCCACTACGGACTAGCGGGGAGCTCCTACAATGAGCAGTTCTTC. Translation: CASSHYGLAGSSYNEQFF.

The CDR3 coding sequence is TGTGCCACCAGTGTCCCGCAGACAGGGGAGACAGATACGCAGTATTTT. Translating gives CATSVPQTGETDTQYF. The chain is built from TRBV24-1 and TRBJ2-3, with TRBD1 identical over 8 bases. There are 16 residues in the CDR3. With 5 bases clipped from V and 3 bases from J, the junction kept 9 bases outside the gene matches. The germline V gene has CDR1 KGHDR and CDR2 SFDVKD.

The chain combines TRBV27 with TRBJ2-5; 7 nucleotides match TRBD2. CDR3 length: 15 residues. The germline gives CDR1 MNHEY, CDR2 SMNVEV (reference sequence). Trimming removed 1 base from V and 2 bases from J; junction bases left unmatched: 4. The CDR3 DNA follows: TGTGCCAGCAGTTTATTGGCGGGGGATCAAGAGACCCAGTACTTC. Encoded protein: CASSLLAGDQETQYF.

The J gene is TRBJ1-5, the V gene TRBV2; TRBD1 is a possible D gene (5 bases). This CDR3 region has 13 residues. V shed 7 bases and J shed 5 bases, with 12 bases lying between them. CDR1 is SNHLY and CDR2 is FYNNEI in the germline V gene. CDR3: CASKVQGYQPQHF. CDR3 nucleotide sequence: TGTGCCAGCAAAGTCCAGGGTTATCAGCCCCAGCATTTT.

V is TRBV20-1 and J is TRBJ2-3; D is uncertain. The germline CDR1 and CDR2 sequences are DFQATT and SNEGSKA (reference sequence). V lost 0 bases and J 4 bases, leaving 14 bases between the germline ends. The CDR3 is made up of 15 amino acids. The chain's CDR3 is CSARDFQQVADTQYF. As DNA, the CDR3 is TGCAGTGCTAGAGATTTTCAGCAGGTCGCAGATACGCAGTATTTT.

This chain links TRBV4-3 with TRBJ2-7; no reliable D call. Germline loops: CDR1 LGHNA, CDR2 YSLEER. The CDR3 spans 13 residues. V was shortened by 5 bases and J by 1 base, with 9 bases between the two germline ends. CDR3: CASSAENSYEQYF. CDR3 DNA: TGCGCCAGCAGCGCGGAGAATTCCTACGAGCAGTACTTC.

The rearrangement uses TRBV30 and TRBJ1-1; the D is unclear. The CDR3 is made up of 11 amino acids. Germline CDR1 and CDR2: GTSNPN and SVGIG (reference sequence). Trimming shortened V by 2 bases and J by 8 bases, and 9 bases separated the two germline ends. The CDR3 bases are TGTGCCTGGAGTCCTGGTAGCGAAGCTTTCTTT. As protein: CAWSPGSEAFF. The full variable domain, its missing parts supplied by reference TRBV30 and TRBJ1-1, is SQTIHQWPATLVQPVGSPLSLECTVEGTSNPNLYWYRQAAGRGLQLLFYSVGIGQISSEVPQNLSASRPQDRQFILSSKKLLLSDSGFYLCAWSPGSEAFFGQGTRLTVV.

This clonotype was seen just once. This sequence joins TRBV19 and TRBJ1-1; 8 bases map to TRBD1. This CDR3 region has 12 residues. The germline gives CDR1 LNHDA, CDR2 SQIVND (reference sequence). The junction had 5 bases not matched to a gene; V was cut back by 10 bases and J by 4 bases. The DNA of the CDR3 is TGTGCCATAAAAACAGGGGGCACTGAAGCTTTCTTT. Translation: CAIKTGGTEAFF.

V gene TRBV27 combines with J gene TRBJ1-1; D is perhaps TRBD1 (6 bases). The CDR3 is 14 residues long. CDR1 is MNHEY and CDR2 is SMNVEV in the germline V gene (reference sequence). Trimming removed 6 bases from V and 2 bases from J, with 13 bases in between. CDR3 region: CASRDGQTNTEAFF. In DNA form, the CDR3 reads TGTGCCAGCAGGGATGGACAGACTAACACTGAAGCTTTCTTT.

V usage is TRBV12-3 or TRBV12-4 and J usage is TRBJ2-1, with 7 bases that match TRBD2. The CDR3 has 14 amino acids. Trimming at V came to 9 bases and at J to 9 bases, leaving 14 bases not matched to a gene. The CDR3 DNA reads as TGTGCCAGTGGTTGGAGTGGCGGGAGTGCTGAGCAGTTCTTC. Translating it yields CASGWSGGSAEQFF.

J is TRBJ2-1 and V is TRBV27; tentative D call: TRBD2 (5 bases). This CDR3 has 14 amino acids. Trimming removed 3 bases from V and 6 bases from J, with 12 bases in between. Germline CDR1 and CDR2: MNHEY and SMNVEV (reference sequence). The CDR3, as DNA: TGTGCCAGCAGTTTCGAGGGAGCTGGCAATGAGCAGTTCTTC. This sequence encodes CASSFEGAGNEQFF.

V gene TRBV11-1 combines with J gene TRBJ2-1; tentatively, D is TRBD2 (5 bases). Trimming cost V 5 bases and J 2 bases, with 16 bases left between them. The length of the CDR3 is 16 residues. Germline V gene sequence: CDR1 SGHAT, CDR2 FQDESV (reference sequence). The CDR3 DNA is TGTGCCAGCAGCCCGACGGCCCCCGGGACCTACAATGAGCAGTTCTTC. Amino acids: CASSPTAPGTYNEQFF.

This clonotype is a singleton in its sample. The CDR3: CASSSGVGTEAFF. The DNA of the CDR3 is TGTGCCAGCAGCTCAGGGGTTGGGACTGAAGCTTTCTTT. The V gene is TRBV11-3, the J gene TRBJ1-1; perhaps TRBD1 as D (6 bases). Germline V gene lookup returns CDR1 SGHNT and CDR2 YENEEA. The CDR3 is 13 amino acids. The V and J ends lost 4 bases and 5 bases respectively, with 11 bases between them.

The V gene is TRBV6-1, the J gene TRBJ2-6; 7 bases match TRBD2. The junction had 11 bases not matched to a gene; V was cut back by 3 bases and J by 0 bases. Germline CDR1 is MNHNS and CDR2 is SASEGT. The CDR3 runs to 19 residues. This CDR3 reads CASSDRGGPSSSGANVLTF. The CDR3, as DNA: TGTGCCAGCAGTGATCGCGGGGGTCCTAGCAGCTCTGGGGCCAACGTCCTGACTTTC.

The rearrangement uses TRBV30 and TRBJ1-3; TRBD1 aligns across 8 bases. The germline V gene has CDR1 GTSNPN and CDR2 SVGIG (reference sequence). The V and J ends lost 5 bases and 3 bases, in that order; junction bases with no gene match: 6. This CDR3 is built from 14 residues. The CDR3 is CAWGDRSFGNTIYF. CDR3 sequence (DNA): TGTGCCTGGGGGGACAGGTCCTTTGGAAACACCATATATTTT.

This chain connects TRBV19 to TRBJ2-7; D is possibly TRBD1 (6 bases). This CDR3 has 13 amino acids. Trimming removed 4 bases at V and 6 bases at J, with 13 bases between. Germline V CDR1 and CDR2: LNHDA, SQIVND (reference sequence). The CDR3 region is CASSTTGVGEQYF. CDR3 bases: TGTGCCAGTAGTACGACAGGAGTGGGCGAGCAGTACTTC.

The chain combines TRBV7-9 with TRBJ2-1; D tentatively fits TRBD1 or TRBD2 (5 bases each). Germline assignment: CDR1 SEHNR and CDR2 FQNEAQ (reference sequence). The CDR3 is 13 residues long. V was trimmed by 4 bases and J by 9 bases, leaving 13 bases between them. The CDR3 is CASSSVGDGEQFF. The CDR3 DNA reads TGTGCCAGCAGCTCCGTGGGGGACGGTGAGCAGTTCTTC. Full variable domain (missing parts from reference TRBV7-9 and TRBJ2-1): DTGVSQNPRHKITKRGQNVTFRCDPISEHNRLYWYRQTLGQGPEFLTYFQNEAQLEKSRLLSDRFSAERPKGSFSTLEIQRTEQGDSAMYLCASSSVGDGEQFFGPGTRLTVL.

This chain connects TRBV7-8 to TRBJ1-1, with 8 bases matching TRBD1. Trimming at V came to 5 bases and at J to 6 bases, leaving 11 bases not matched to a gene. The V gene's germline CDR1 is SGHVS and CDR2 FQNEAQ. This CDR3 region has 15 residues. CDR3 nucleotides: TGTGCCAGCAGCCCCGTGGGACAGGTCGGACCTGAAGCTTTCTTT. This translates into CASSPVGQVGPEAFF.

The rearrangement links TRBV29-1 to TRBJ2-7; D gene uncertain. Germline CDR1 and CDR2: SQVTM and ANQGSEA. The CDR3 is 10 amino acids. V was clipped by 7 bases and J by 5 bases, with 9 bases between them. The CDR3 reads CSGVLDEQYF. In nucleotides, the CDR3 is TGCAGCGGGGTCCTTGACGAGCAGTACTTC.

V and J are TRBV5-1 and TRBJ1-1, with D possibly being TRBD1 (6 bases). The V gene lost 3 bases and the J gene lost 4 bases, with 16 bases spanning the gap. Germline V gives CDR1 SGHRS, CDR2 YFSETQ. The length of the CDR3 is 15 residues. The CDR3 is CASSWTTGSSTEAFF. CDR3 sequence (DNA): TGCGCCAGCAGCTGGACGACAGGTTCCAGCACTGAAGCTTTCTTT.

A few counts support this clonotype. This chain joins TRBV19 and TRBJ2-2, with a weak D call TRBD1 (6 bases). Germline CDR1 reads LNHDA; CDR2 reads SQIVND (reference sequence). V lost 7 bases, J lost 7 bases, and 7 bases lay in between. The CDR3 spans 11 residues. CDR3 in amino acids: CASTGDGELFF. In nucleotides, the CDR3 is TGTGCCAGTACAGGGGACGGGGAGCTGTTTTTT.

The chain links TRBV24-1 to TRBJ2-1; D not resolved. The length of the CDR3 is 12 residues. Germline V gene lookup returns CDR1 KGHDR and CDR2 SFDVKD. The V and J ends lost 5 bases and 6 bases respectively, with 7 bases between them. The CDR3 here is CATSARTNEQFF. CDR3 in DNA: TGTGCCACCAGTGCGCGTACCAATGAGCAGTTCTTC.

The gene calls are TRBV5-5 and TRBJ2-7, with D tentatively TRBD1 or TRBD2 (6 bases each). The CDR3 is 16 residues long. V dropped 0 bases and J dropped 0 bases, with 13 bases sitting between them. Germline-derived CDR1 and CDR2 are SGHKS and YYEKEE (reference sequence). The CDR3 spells CASSLGQDYSSYEQYF. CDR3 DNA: TGTGCCAGCAGCTTGGGACAGGACTATAGCTCCTACGAGCAGTACTTC.